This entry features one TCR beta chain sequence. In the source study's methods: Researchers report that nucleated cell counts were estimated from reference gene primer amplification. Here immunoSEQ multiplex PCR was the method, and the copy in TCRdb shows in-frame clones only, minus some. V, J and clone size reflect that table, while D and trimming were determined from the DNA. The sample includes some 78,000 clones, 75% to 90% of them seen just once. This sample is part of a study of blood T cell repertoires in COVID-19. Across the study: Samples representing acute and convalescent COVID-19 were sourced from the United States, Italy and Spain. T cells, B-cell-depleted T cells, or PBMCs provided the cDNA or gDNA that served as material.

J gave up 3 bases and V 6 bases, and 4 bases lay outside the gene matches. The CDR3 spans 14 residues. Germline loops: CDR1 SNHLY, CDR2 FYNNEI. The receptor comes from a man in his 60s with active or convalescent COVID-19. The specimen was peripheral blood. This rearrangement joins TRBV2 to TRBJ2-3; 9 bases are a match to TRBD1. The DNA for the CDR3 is TGTGCCAGCAGCGACAGGGGGGGGACAGATACGCAGTATTTT. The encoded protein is CASSDRGGTDTQYF.